A single sample is the source of the 29 T cell receptor beta chains below, sequenced in a study of CD8 T cells in Susac syndrome. Random hexamers were used to reverse transcribe an amount of about 0.45 to 1 ug RNA. TCRdb reprocessed the immunoSEQ multiplex PCR reads via MiXCR and lists one record per CDR3 protein. This table holds approximately 180,000 distinct CDR3 sequences, roughly 94% found once. Sequenced sample: CD4+ T cells from PBMCs. These receptor sequences come from a human donor with Susac syndrome.

This clonotype was detected once. V usage is TRBV11-2 and J usage is TRBJ2-3; 10 positions match TRBD2. Germline loops: CDR1 SGHAT, CDR2 FQNNGV. V shed 2 bases, J shed 7 bases, and the junction held 3 bases outside the gene matches. CDR3 length: 14 amino acids. The CDR3 loop reads CASSLTSGMHTQYF. The CDR3 nucleotides read TGTGCCAGCAGCTTAACTAGCGGGATGCATACGCAGTATTTT.

The V and J genes are TRBV7-2 and TRBJ2-1, with D perhaps TRBD2 (5 bases). Germline-derived CDR1 and CDR2 are SGHTA and FQGNSA. Trimming left V 2 bases short and J 9 bases short, with 11 bases between. The length of the CDR3 is 13 residues. For the CDR3, the DNA is TGTGCCAGCAGCTTACTGGGTGGAGGTGAGCAGTTCTTC. It codes for CASSLLGGGEQFF.

CDR3 protein: CASSFPSRGNYGYTF. CDR3 coding DNA: TGTGCCAGCAGTTTCCCGTCGAGAGGGAACTATGGCTACACCTTC. V gene TRBV28 combines with J gene TRBJ1-2; D uncertain. V lost 3 bases and J 2 bases, leaving 13 bases between the germline ends. CDR3 length equals 15 residues. The V gene's germline CDR1 is MDHEN and CDR2 SYDVKM.

Only one count was recorded for this clonotype. The chain combines TRBV12-3 or TRBV12-4 with TRBJ2-1, with TRBD2 matching over 11 bases. The CDR3 loop spans 15 amino acids. V lost 6 bases, J lost 9 bases, and 10 bases stayed unmatched. DNA of the CDR3: TGTGCCAGCAGAAACATTAGCGGGAGGGCGGCTGAGCAGTTCTTC. Its protein is CASRNISGRAAEQFF.

The V call is TRBV29-1, the J call TRBJ1-1; D possibly corresponds to TRBD1 (5 bases). V was shortened by 4 bases and J by 4 bases, with 16 bases between the two germline ends. The germline V gene encodes CDR1 SQVTM and CDR2 ANQGSEA. This CDR3 region has 14 residues. The CDR3 reads CSVGGRGEGTEAFF. For the CDR3, the DNA is TGCAGCGTTGGGGGTCGAGGGGAGGGCACTGAAGCTTTCTTT.

The rearrangement links TRBV28 to TRBJ1-2; no firm D call. V was clipped by 5 bases and J by 6 bases, with 13 bases between them. The CDR3 is 13 amino acids. Germline-derived CDR1 and CDR2 are MDHEN and SYDVKM. CDR3 DNA: TGTGCCAGCAGTCTAACTCTAGCCAATGGCTACACCTTC. It codes for CASSLTLANGYTF.

J is TRBJ2-7 and V is TRBV21-1. TRBV21-1 is given as a pseudogene. The CDR3 contains 14 residues. The CDR3 spells CASSKVRASYEQYF. CDR3 DNA sequence: TGTGCCAGCAGCAAAGTGAGAGCCTCCTACGAGCAGTACTTC.

The chain combines TRBV10-3 with TRBJ1-2, with 7 bases aligning to TRBD1. The CDR3 runs to 12 residues. From germline, CDR1 is ENHRY and CDR2 SYGVKD. V lost 4 bases and J lost 6; bases outside the gene matches: 2. CDR3 in DNA: TGTGCCATCAGTGGAGGGGGCCATGGCTACACCTTC. Translated: CAISGGGHGYTF.

The rearrangement links TRBV29-1 to TRBJ1-6; D perhaps matches TRBD1 (5 bases). The length of the CDR3 is 14 residues. CDR1 and CDR2 from the germline V gene are SQVTM and ANQGSEA. V was shortened by 6 bases and J by 11 bases, with 20 bases between the two germline ends. The CDR3 region is CSVTLSGSRAPLHF. Here the CDR3 DNA reads TGCAGCGTGACCCTATCAGGGTCCCGGGCACCCCTCCACTTT. Complete variable domain (other parts from reference TRBV29-1 and TRBJ1-6): SAVISQKPSRDICQRGTSLTIQCQVDSQVTMMFWYRQQPGQSLTLIATANQGSEATYESGFVIDKFPISRPNLTFSTLTVSNMSPEDSSIYLCSVTLSGSRAPLHFGNGTRLTVT.

This clonotype was observed a single time. The chain carries TRBV9 and TRBJ1-2; weak D call: TRBD1 (5 bases). This CDR3 is built from 14 residues. Germline V gives CDR1 SGDLS, CDR2 YYNGEE. V lost 0 bases and J 7 bases, leaving 13 bases between the germline ends. The DNA of the CDR3 is TGTGCCAGCAGCGTAGCTCCGGGGGACTCTGGCTACACCTTC. Its translation is CASSVAPGDSGYTF.

The chain employs TRBV15 and TRBJ1-6, with a possible D match to TRBD1 (5 bases). The germline V and J ends were trimmed by 0 bases and 0 bases, with 9 bases remaining between them. CDR3 size: 17 residues. Germline assignment: CDR1 LNHNV and CDR2 YYDKDF (reference sequence). CDR3 region: CATSREWGSSYNSPLHF. The DNA of the CDR3 is TGTGCCACCAGCAGAGAATGGGGGAGCTCCTATAATTCACCCCTCCACTTT.

The chain links TRBV7-8 to TRBJ2-2; D may correspond to TRBD1 or TRBD2 (5 bases each). CDR1 and CDR2 (germline): SGHVS, FQNEAQ. With 5 bases removed from V and 2 bases from J, the gap between germline ends came to 12 bases. The CDR3 loop spans 15 amino acids. Written as DNA, the CDR3 is TGTGCCAGCAGCACCGGGACCCTTAACACCGGGGAGCTGTTTTTT. It is translated as CASSTGTLNTGELFF.

V usage is TRBV5-8 and J usage is TRBJ2-1; 8 bases match TRBD2. Germline CDR1 SGHTS, CDR2 YDEGEE. The V and J ends lost 0 bases and 15 bases, in that order; junction bases with no gene match: 14. The CDR3 has 15 residues. CDR3 sequence (DNA): TGTGCCAGCAGCTTGGACCGTACCGGGACTAGGGAGGGGTTCTTC. Protein: CASSLDRTGTREGFF.

J is TRBJ1-4 and V is TRBV5-1, with D uncertain. Germline V CDR1 and CDR2: SGHRS, YFSETQ. Trimming pared 4 bases from V and 0 bases from J, leaving 13 bases between. This CDR3 spans 16 amino acids. For the CDR3, the DNA is TGCGCCAGCAGCCTTGGGAGGGTGGCAACTAATGAAAAACTGTTTTTT. It translates to CASSLGRVATNEKLFF.

CDR3 nucleotides: TGTGCCAGCAAGGGGAGTCGGAGTGCCGGGGAGCTGTTTTTT. Protein product: CASKGSRSAGELFF. This sequence joins TRBV6-2 or TRBV6-3 and TRBJ2-2; D possibly uses TRBD1 or TRBD2 (5 bases each). There are 14 residues in the CDR3. CDR1 and CDR2 from the germline V gene are MNHEY and SVGEGT. Trimming removed 7 bases from V and 6 bases from J, with 15 bases in between.

This clonotype has a single count. The V and J genes are TRBV5-4 and TRBJ2-6, with 7 bases aligning to TRBD1. This CDR3 is 13 amino acids long. In germline, CDR1 is SGHNT, CDR2 YYREEE (reference sequence). V lost 7 bases and J lost 3; bases outside the gene matches: 1. The CDR3 coding sequence is TGTGCCAGCGCAGGGGGTGGGGCCAACGTCCTGACTTTC. This gives the protein CASAGGGANVLTF.

In DNA, the CDR3 is TGTGCCAGCAGCGTAAGGGGAGGAGGGAACGGCTACACCTTC. It is translated as CASSVRGGGNGYTF. The gene calls are TRBV9 and TRBJ1-2; weak D call: TRBD1 (5 bases). The V gene's germline CDR1 is SGDLS and CDR2 YYNGEE. This CDR3 is 14 amino acids long. The V end lost 1 base, the J end lost 8 bases, and 15 bases lay between the germline ends.

V gene TRBV20-1 combines with J gene TRBJ1-2; D is possibly TRBD1 (6 bases). CDR1 and CDR2 from the germline V gene are DFQATT and SNEGSKA (reference sequence). Trimming left V 0 bases short and J 7 bases short, with 15 bases between. CDR3 length equals 14 residues. The CDR3 DNA is TGCAGTGCTAGAGATATCCAGGGGAGGGGTGGCTACACCTTC. It is translated as CSARDIQGRGGYTF.

The V call is TRBV2, the J call TRBJ2-7; 8 bases match TRBD1. In germline, CDR1 is SNHLY, CDR2 FYNNEI. V lost 5 bases, J lost 5 bases, and 11 bases stayed unmatched. The CDR3 sequence is 15 residues long. Here the CDR3 reads CASSSPGQDMNEQYF. The CDR3 nucleotides read TGTGCCAGCAGTTCACCGGGACAGGATATGAACGAGCAGTACTTC.

This clonotype was seen once. This chain uses TRBV28 with TRBJ1-5; perhaps TRBD1 as D (6 bases). Trimming pared 5 bases from V and 6 bases from J, leaving 17 bases between. Per the germline V gene, CDR1 is MDHEN and CDR2 is SYDVKM. CDR3 size: 15 residues. The CDR3 nucleotides are TGTGCCAGCAGTGATTCGGGCCAAGGGGGTCAGCCCCAGCATTTT. This encodes CASSDSGQGGQPQHF.

The J gene is TRBJ1-6, the V gene TRBV28, with D maybe TRBD1 (5 bases). The V gene's germline CDR1 is MDHEN and CDR2 SYDVKM. V dropped 5 bases and J dropped 6 bases, with 14 bases sitting between them. The CDR3 consists of 15 residues. CDR3 amino acids: CASSPGDGLNSPLHF. The CDR3 nucleotides are TGTGCCAGCAGTCCCGGGGACGGACTTAATTCACCCCTCCACTTT.

This chain uses TRBV20-1 with TRBJ2-6, with D possibly being TRBD1 (6 bases). V dropped 4 bases and J dropped 2 bases, with 12 bases sitting between them. The CDR3 contains 15 residues. Germline V lookup: CDR1 DFQATT, CDR2 SNEGSKA (reference sequence). This CDR3 is CSATIQGTGANVLTF. CDR3 sequence (DNA): TGCAGTGCTACCATCCAGGGGACTGGGGCCAACGTCCTGACTTTC.

The J gene is TRBJ1-1, the V gene TRBV5-1; D remains unclear. Germline V gives CDR1 SGHRS, CDR2 YFSETQ. This CDR3 region has 16 residues. V lost 0 bases to trimming and J lost 6 bases, with 18 bases between them. The CDR3 spells CASSLGLKVRGPEAFF. CDR3 nucleotide sequence: TGCGCCAGCAGCTTGGGCCTTAAGGTGAGAGGCCCTGAAGCTTTCTTT.

As to this clonotype: The junction departs from the called germline gene at one end, perhaps through a read error. The J gene is TRBJ2-7, the V gene TRBV4-2; 12 bases match TRBD1. The CDR3 is made up of 13 amino acids. Looked up from germline, CDR1 is LGHNA and CDR2 is YNFKEQ. CDR3 residues: CASSQDEGQGASF. For the CDR3, the DNA is TGTGCCAGCAGCCAAGATGAGGGACAGGGGGCCTCATTC.

The chain is built from TRBV12-3 or TRBV12-4 and TRBJ2-5; no clear D gene. CDR3 length: 13 amino acids. V lost 3 bases and J 5 bases, leaving 10 bases between the germline ends. Here the CDR3 DNA reads TGTGCCAGCAGTTTGTCTCTAGGGGAGACCCAGTACTTC. Amino acid sequence: CASSLSLGETQYF.

The V call is TRBV29-1, the J call TRBJ2-5; D not resolved. The V gene's germline CDR1 is SQVTM and CDR2 ANQGSEA. The V end lost 5 bases, the J end lost 1 base, and 8 bases lay between the germline ends. The CDR3 has 12 residues. CDR3 in amino acids: CSVLRSQETQYF. The CDR3 DNA is TGCAGCGTTCTCCGGTCCCAAGAGACCCAGTACTTC.

The CDR3 reads CASSLFQGGRETQYF. The CDR3 bases are TGTGCCAGCAGCTTATTTCAGGGAGGACGAGAGACCCAGTACTTC. The genes are TRBV7-2 and TRBJ2-5, with TRBD2 as a possible D gene (6 bases). Trimming stripped 2 bases from V and 4 bases from J, with 14 bases between. The CDR3 sequence is 15 residues long. Germline CDR1 reads SGHTA; CDR2 reads FQGNSA.

The chain is built from TRBV29-1 and TRBJ2-2, with 7 bases lining up with TRBD2. This CDR3 spans 14 amino acids. Germline trimming cut 6 bases from V and 8 bases from J; bases unmatched to any gene: 12. CDR1 SQVTM and CDR2 ANQGSEA come from the germline V gene. The CDR3 is CSVKAAGMHGELFF. In nucleotides, the CDR3 is TGCAGCGTCAAGGCAGCGGGGATGCATGGGGAGCTGTTTTTT.

V usage is TRBV4-1 and J usage is TRBJ1-5, with a weak D call TRBD1 (5 bases). V dropped 0 bases and J dropped 6 bases, with 9 bases sitting between them. The CDR3 covers 14 residues. Germline values: CDR1 MGHRA, CDR2 YSYEKL. The chain's CDR3 is CASSQDEGVQPQHF. CDR3 in DNA: TGCGCCAGCAGCCAAGATGAAGGGGTTCAGCCCCAGCATTTT.